This TCR beta chain was recovered during a study of cytomegalovirus exposure and HLA in healthy donors. Both 60 Vbeta primers and 13 Jbeta primers went into the PCR. Sequencing used immunoSEQ multiplex PCR; TCRdb keeps in-frame clones, though not all of them. The sample holds approximately 150,000 clones, around 80% seen once. Overall study findings and caveats: A missense DCLRE1C variant was associated with V- and J-gene trimming of TCR beta chains in a later analysis, and an independent cohort replicated the association. It was 150 to 200 TCR beta chains that were listed as cytomegalovirus-associated. Testing in vitro showed a few CMV-associated chains specific for CMV antigens.

Concerning this clone itself: Its antigen remains unidentified.

The CDR3 runs 14 residues. The V end was cut by 2 bases, the J end by 6 bases, with 13 bases between. Per the germline V gene, CDR1 is MNHEY and CDR2 is SMNVEV (reference sequence). This TCR derives from a man in his forties in good health and CMV-seronegative. The chain links TRBV27 to TRBJ1-2; TRBD1 is a possible D gene (5 bases). Sequenced: PBMCs. For the CDR3, the DNA is TGTGCCAGCAGTTTAGGTCTCTCAGGGAATGGCTACACCTTC. It translates to CASSLGLSGNGYTF.